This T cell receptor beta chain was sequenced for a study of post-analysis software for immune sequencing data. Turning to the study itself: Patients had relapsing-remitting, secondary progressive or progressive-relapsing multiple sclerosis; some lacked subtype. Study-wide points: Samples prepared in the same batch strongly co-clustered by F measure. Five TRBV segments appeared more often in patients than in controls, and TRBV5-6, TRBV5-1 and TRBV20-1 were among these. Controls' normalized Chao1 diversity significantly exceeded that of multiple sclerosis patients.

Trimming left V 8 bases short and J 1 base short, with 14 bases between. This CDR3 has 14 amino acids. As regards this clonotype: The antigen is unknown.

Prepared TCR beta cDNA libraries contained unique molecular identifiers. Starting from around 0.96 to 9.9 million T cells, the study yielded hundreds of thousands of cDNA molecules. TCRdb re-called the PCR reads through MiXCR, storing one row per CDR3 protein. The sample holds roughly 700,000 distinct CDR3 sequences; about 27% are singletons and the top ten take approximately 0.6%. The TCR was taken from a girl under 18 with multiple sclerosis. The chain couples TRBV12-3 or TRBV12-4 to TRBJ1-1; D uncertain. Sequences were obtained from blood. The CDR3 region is CASGYTGGNTEAFF. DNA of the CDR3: TGTGCCAGCGGCTATACCGGCGGGAACACTGAAGCTTTCTTT.